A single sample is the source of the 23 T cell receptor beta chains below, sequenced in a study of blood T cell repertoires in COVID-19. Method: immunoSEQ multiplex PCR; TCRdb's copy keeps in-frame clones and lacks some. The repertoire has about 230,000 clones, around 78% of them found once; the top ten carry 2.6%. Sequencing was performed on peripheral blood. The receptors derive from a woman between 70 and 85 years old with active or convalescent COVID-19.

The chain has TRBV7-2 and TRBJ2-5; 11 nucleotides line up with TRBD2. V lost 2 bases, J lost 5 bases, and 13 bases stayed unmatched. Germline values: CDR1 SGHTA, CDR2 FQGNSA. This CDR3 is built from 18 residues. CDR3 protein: CASSLLTSGESGGETQYF. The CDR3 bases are TGTGCCAGCAGCTTATTGACTAGCGGGGAATCGGGCGGGGAGACCCAGTACTTC. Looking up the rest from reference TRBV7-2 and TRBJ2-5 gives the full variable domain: GAGVSQSPSNKVTEKGKDVELRCDPISGHTALYWYRQSLGQGLEFLIYFQGNSAPDKSGLPSDRFSAERTGGSVSTLTIQRTQQEDSAVYLCASSLLTSGESGGETQYFGPGTRLLVL.

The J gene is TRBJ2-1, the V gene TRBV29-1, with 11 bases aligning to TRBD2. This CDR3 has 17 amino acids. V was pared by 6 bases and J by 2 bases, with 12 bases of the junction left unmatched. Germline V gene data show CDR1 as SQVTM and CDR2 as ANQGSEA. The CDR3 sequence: CSVPGLRTSGPYNEQFF. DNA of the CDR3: TGCAGCGTCCCGGGACTGAGGACTAGCGGGCCCTACAATGAGCAGTTCTTC.

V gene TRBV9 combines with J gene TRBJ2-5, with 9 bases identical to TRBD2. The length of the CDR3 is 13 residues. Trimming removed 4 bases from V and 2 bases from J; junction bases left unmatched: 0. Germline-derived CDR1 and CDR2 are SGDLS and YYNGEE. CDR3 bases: TGTGCCAGCAGCAGCGGGGGGCAAGAGACCCAGTACTTC. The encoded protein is CASSSGGQETQYF.

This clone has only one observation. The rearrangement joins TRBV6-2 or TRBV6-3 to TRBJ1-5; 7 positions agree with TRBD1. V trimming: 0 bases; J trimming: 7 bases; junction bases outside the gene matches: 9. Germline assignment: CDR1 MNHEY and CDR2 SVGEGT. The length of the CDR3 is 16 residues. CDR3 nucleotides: TGTGCCAGCAGTTACTCAACAGGGGCGTCGGGGCAGCCCCAGCATTTT. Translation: CASSYSTGASGQPQHF.

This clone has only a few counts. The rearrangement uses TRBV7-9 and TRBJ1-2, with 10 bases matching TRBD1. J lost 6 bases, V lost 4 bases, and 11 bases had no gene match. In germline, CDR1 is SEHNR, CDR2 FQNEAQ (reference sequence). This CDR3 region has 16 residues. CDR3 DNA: TGTGCCAGCAGCTCGAGTGGAGGACAGGGGGGTCATGGCTACACCTTC. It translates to CASSSSGGQGGHGYTF.

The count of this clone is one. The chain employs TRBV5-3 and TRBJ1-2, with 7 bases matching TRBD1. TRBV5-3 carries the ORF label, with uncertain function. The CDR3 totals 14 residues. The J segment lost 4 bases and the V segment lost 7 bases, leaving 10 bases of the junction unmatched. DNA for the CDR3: TGTGCCAGATGGAGACCGGGACAGAGCTATGGCTACACCTTC. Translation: CARWRPGQSYGYTF.

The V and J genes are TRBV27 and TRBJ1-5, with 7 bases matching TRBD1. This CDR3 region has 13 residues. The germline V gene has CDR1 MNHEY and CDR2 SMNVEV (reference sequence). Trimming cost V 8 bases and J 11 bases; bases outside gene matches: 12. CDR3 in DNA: TGTGCCAGCCACGGGACAGCAGAATCGGCCCAGCATTTT. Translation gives CASHGTAESAQHF.

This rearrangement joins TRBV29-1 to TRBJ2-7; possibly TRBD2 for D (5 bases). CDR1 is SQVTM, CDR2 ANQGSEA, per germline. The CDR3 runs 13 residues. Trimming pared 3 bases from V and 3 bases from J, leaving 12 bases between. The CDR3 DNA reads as TGCAGCGTTGAGCCCGGGATCCTCTACGAGCAGTACTTC. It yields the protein CSVEPGILYEQYF.

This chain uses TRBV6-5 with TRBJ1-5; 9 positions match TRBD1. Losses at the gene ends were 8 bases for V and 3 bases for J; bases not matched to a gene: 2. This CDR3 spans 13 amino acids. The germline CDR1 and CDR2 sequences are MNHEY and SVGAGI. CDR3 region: CASWDRVNQPQHF. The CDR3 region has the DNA TGTGCCAGCTGGGACAGGGTCAATCAGCCCCAGCATTTT.

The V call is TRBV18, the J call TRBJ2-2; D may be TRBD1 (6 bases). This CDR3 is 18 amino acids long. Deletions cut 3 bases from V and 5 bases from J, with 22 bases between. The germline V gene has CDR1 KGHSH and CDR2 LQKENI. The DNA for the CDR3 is TGTGCCAGCTCACCGTCTCCAGGGGATTTTGGATTGACCGGGGAGCTGTTTTTT. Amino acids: CASSPSPGDFGLTGELFF.

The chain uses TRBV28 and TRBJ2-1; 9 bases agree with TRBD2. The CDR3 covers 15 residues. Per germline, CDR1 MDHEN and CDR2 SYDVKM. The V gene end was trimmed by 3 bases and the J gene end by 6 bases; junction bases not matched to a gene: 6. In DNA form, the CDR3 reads TGTGCCAGCAGTTTGGTTAGCGGGAGAGGCAATGAGCAGTTCTTC. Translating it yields CASSLVSGRGNEQFF.

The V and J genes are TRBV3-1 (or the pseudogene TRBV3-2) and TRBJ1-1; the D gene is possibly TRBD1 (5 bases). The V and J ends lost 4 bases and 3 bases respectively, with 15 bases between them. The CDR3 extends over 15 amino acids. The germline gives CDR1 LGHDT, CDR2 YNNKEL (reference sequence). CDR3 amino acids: CASSPLRQIYTEAFF. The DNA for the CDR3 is TGTGCCAGCAGCCCATTGAGACAGATATACACTGAAGCTTTCTTT.

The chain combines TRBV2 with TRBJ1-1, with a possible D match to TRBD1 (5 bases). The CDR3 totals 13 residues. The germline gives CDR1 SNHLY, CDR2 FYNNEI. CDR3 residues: CAYEKGRGTEAFF. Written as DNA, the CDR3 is TGTGCGTACGAGAAAGGAAGGGGCACTGAAGCTTTCTTT.

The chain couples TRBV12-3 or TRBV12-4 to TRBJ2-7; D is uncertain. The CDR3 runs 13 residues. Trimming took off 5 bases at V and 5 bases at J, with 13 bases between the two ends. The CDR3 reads CASSPRRRDEQYF. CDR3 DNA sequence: TGTGCCAGCAGTCCACGGCGACGGGACGAGCAGTACTTC.

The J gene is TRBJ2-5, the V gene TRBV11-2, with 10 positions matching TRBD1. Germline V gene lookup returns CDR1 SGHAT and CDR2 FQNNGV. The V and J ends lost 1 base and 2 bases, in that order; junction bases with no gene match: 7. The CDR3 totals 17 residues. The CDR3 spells CASSLGWGGQGQETQYF. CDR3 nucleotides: TGTGCCAGCAGCTTAGGCTGGGGGGGACAGGGGCAAGAGACCCAGTACTTC.

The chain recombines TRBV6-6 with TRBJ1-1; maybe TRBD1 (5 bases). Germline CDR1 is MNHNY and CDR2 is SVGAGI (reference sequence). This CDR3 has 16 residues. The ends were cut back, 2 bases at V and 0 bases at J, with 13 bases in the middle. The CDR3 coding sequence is TGTGCCAGCAGTTACCCCGGACACCTCATGAACACTGAAGCTTTCTTT. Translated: CASSYPGHLMNTEAFF.

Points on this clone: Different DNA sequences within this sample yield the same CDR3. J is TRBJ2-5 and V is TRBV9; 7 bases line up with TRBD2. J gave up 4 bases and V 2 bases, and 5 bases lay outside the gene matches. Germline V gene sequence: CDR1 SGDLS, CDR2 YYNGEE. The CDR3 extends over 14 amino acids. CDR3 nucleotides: TGTGCCAGCAGCGTTGTGGGGGAGGGAGAGACCCAGTACTTC. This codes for CASSVVGEGETQYF.

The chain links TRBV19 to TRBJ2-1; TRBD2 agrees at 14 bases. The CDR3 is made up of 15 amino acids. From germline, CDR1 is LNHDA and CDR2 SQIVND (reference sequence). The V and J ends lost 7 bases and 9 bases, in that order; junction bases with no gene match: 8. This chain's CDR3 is CASTETSGRDFEQFF. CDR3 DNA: TGTGCCAGTACCGAGACTAGCGGGAGGGATTTTGAGCAGTTCTTC. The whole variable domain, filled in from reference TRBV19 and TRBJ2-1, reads DGGITQSPKYLFRKEGQNVTLSCEQNLNHDAMYWYRQDPGQGLRLIYYSQIVNDFQKGDIAEGYSVSREKKESFPLTVTSAQKNPTAFYLCASTETSGRDFEQFFGPGTRLTVL.

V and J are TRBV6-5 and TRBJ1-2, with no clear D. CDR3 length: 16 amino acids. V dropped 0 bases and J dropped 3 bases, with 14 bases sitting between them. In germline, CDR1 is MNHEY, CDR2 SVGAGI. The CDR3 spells CASSYSHGVNHYGYTF. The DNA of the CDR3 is TGTGCCAGCAGTTACTCTCACGGGGTAAACCACTATGGCTACACCTTC.

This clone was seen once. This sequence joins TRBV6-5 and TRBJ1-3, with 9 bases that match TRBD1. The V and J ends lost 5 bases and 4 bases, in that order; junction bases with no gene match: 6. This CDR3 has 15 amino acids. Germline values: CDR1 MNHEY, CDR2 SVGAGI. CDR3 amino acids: CASSLTGTGGNTIYF. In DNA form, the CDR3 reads TGTGCCAGCAGTCTAACCGGGACAGGGGGAAACACCATATATTTT.

Here the CDR3 reads CASTEGQSPTYEQYF. The DNA of the CDR3 is TGTGCCAGCACCGAAGGACAGTCCCCTACCTACGAGCAGTACTTC. This chain joins TRBV2 and TRBJ2-7; D possibly corresponds to TRBD1 (6 bases). V lost 7 bases to trimming and J lost 2 bases, with 18 bases between them. The CDR3 extends over 15 amino acids. Germline CDR1 reads SNHLY; CDR2 reads FYNNEI. The full variable domain, with the rest looked up from reference TRBV2 and TRBJ2-7, is EPEVTQTPSHQVTQMGQEVILRCVPISNHLYFYWYRQILGQKVEFLVSFYNNEISEKSEIFDDQFSVERPDGSNFTLKIRSTKLEDSAMYFCASTEGQSPTYEQYFGPGTRLTVT.

CDR3 sequence: CASSVEFGAYNEQFF. Here the CDR3 DNA reads TGTGCCAGCAGCGTAGAGTTCGGAGCCTACAATGAGCAGTTCTTC. The J gene is TRBJ2-1, the V gene TRBV9; D gene ambiguous. This CDR3 has 15 amino acids. Germline CDR1 SGDLS, CDR2 YYNGEE. V was shortened by 0 bases and J by 2 bases, with 9 bases between the two germline ends. Filled out from reference TRBV9 and TRBJ2-1, the complete variable domain reads DSGVTQTPKHLITATGQRVTLRCSPRSGDLSVYWYQQSLDQGLQFLIQYYNGEERAKGNILERFSAQQFPDLHSELNLSSLELGDSALYFCASSVEFGAYNEQFFGPGTRLTVL.

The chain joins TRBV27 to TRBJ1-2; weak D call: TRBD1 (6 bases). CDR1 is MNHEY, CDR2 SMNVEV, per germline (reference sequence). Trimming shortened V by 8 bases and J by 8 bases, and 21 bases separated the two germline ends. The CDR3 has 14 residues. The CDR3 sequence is CASCHGGGLRGYTF. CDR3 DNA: TGTGCCAGCTGCCACGGGGGGGGCCTAAGAGGCTACACCTTC.